This TCR beta chain came from a study of human T cells and chemical hapten exposure. Study conclusions and caveats: TCRs exceeding 1 in 1000 frequency stayed unchanged with DPC sensitization.

Stated time point: pre-sensitization, week 0. Treatment of the sample: therapeutic diphenylcyclopropenone sensitization with weekly scalp DPC. With V trimmed by 5 bases and J by 0 bases, 17 bases remained unmatched. This CDR3 region has 22 residues. CDR1 and CDR2 (germline): SGHTA, FQGNSA. A single record per CDR3 protein comes from TCRdb applying MiXCR to the RACE reads. The profile covers a few hundred thousand distinct CDR3 sequences, with over 5% appearing a single time and about 8.2% taken by the ten largest. This clonotype has just a few counts. The antigen is unknown. This clonotype was obtained from a woman aged 18-35 years with alopecia areata. Some clones in this sample may be carry-over from other donors' samples. The V gene is TRBV7-2, the J gene TRBJ2-3; 16 bases map to TRBD2. This specimen consisted of whole blood, obtained in connection with sensitization to the hapten diphenylcyclopropenone (DPC). CDR3 nucleotide sequence: TGTGCCAGCAGCCTACCGCTCCCGGGACTAGCGGGGGGGAGTTCTAGCACAGATACGCAGTATTTT. It is translated as CASSLPLPGLAGGSSSTDTQYF.